This TCR beta chain stems from a study of control samples from healthy donors and cancer patients. From germline, CDR1 is SGHKS and CDR2 YYEKEE (reference sequence). The CDR3 is made up of 16 amino acids. J lost 3 bases, V lost 0 bases, and 6 bases had no gene match. This table comes from immunoSEQ multiplex PCR, and its TCRdb copy is limited to in-frame clones, with some not included. Of fewer than 200,000 clones listed, approximately 92% are singletons. The chain combines TRBV5-5 with TRBJ1-2, with 9 bases matching TRBD1. The TCR sequence derives from a man aged 25-45 years in good health. The sequenced sample was blood. CDR3 region: CASSLEGTGNHYGYTF. CDR3 nucleotides: TGTGCCAGCAGCTTGGAAGGGACAGGGAACCACTATGGCTACACCTTC.